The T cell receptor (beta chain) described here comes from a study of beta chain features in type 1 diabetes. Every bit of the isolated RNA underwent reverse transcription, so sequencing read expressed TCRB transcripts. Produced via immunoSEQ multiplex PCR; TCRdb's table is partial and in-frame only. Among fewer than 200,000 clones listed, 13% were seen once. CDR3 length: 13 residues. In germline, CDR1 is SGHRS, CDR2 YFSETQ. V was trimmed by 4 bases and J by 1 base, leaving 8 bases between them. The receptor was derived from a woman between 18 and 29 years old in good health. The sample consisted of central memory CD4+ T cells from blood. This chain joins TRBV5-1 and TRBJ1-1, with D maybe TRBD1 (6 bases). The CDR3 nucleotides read TGCGCCAGCAGCACGGGACAGAACACTGAAGCTTTCTTT. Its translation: CASSTGQNTEAFF. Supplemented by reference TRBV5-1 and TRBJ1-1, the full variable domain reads KAGVTQTPRYLIKTRGQQVTLSCSPISGHRSVSWYQQTPGQGLQFLFEYFSETQRNKGNFPGRFSGRQFSNSRSEMNVSTLELGDSALYLCASSTGQNTEAFFGQGTRLTVV.